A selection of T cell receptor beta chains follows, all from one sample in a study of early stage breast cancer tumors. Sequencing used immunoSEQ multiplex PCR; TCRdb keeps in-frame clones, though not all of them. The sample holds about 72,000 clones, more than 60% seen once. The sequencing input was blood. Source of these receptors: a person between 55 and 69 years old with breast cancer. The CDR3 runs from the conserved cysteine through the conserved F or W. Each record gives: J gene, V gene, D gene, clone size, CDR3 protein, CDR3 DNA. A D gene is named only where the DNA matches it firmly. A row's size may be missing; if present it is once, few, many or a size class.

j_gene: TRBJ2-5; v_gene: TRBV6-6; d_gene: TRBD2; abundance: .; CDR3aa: CASRRGLAGNGETQYF; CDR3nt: TGTGCCAGCAGACGAGGACTAGCGGGGAACGGGGAGACCCAGTACTTC
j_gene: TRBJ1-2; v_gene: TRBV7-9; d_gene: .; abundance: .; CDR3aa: CASTIGGNGYTF; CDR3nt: TGTGCCAGCACTATAGGGGGAAATGGCTACACCTTC
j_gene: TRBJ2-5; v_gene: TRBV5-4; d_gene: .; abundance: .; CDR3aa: CASTTGTRETQYF; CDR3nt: TGTGCCAGCACCACGGGGACTCGGGAGACCCAGTACTTC
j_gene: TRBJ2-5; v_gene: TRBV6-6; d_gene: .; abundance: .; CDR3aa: CASSRRETQYF; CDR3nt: TGTGCCAGCAGTCGACGGGAGACCCAGTACTTC
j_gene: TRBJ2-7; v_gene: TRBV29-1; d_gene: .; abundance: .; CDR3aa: CSVVWGLDQGLGYEQYF; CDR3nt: TGCAGCGTTGTTTGGGGTCTCGATCAGGGGTTGGGCTACGAGCAGTACTTC
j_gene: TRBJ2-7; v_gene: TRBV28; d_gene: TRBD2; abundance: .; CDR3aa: CASSTPGTSIYEQYF; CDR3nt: TGTGCCAGCAGTACCCCCGGGACTAGCATTTACGAGCAGTACTTC
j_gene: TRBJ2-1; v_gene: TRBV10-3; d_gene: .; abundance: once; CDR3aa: CATRGDYNEQFF; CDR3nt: TGTGCCACCAGGGGGGACTACAATGAGCAGTTCTTC
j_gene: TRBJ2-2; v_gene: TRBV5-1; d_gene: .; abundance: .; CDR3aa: CASSLMGAPGELFF; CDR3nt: TGCGCCAGCAGCTTGATGGGGGCCCCCGGGGAGCTGTTTTTT
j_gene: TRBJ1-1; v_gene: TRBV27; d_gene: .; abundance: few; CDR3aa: CASSDSSPMNTEAFF; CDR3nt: TGTGCCAGCAGTGACAGTTCCCCCATGAACACTGAAGCTTTCTTT
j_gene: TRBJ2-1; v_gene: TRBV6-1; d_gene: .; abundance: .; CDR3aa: CASSARLEHAEQFF; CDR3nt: TGTGCCAGCAGTGCCCGCCTCGAACATGCTGAGCAGTTCTTC
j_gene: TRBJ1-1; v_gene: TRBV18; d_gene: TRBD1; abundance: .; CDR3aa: CASSPPGQGARGLF; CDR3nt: TGTGCCAGCTCACCCCCGGGACAGGGGGCCCGAGGGCTCTTT
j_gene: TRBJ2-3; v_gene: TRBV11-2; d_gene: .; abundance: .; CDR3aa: CASRSRGTDTQYF; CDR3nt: TGTGCCAGCAGGTCACGGGGCACAGATACGCAGTATTTT
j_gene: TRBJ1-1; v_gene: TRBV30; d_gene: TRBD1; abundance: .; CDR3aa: CAWRGGTGGTEAFF; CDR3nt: TGTGCCTGGAGGGGTGGGACAGGGGGTACTGAAGCTTTCTTT
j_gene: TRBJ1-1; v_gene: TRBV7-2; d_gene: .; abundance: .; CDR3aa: CASRLKGLNTEAFF; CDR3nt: TGTGCCAGCAGACTAAAAGGATTGAACACTGAAGCTTTCTTT
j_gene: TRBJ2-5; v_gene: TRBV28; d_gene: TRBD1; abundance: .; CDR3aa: CASSLDRGRQETQYF; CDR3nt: TGTGCCAGCAGTTTGGACAGGGGTCGTCAAGAGACCCAGTACTTC
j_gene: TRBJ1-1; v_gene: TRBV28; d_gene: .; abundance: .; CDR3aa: CASSLRVAEAFF; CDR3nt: TGTGCCAGCAGTTTACGGGTCGCTGAAGCTTTCTTT
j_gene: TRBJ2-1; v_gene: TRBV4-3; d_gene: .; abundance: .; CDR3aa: CASSQDPGGGTEQFF; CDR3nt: TGCGCCAGCAGCCAAGATCCTGGGGGAGGAACTGAGCAGTTCTTC
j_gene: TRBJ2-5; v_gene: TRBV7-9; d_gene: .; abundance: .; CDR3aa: CASSLAVLPGEETQYF; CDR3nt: TGTGCCAGCAGCTTAGCGGTCCTCCCTGGGGAAGAGACCCAGTACTTC
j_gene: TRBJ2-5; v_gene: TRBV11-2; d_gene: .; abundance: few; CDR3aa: CASSPWAGRETQYF; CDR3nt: TGTGCCAGCAGCCCATGGGCAGGGCGCGAGACCCAGTACTTC
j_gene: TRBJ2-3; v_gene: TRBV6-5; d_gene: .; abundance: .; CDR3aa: CASSTGAASTDTQYF; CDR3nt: TGTGCCAGCAGTACCGGGGCGGCTAGCACAGATACGCAGTATTTT
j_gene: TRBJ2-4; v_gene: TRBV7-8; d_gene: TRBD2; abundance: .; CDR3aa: CASSLVAGGRDIQYF; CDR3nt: TGTGCCAGCAGCTTAGTAGCGGGAGGGCGGGACATTCAGTACTTC
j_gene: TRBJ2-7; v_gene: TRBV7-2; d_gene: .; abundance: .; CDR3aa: CASSYGQYEQYF; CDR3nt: TGTGCCAGCAGTTACGGACAGTACGAGCAGTACTTC
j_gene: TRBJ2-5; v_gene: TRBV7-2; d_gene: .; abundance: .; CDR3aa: CASSLARVGGWETQYF; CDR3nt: TGTGCCAGCAGCTTAGCGCGAGTTGGGGGGTGGGAGACCCAGTACTTC
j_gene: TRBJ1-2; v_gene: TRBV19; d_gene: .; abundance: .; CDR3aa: CASHPGPNRGYTF; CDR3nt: TGTGCCAGCCACCCCGGGCCTAACAGGGGCTACACCTTC
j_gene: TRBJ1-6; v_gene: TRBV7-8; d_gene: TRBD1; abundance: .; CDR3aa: CASSLDRSSSPLHF; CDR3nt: TGTGCCAGCAGCTTGGACAGGTCGAGTTCACCCCTCCACTTT
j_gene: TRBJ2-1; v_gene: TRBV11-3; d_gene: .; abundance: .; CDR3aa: CASSPDWGPYNEQFF; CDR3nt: TGTGCCAGCAGCCCCGATTGGGGCCCCTACAATGAGCAGTTCTTC
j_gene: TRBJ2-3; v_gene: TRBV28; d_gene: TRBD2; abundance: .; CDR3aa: CASSELAGAGDTQYF; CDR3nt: TGTGCCAGCAGCGAATTAGCGGGAGCAGGCGATACGCAGTATTTT
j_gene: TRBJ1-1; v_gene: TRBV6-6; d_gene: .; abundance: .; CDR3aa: CASSSGGQLRAFF; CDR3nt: TGTGCCAGCAGTTCGGGAGGACAGCTTCGAGCTTTCTTT
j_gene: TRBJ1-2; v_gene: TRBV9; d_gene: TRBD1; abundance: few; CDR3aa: CASSATGQNYGYTF; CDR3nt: TGTGCCAGCAGCGCCACGGGACAGAACTATGGCTACACCTTC
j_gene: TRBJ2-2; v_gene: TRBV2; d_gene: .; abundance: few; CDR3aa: CASRRQGRTGELFF; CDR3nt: TGTGCCAGCCGTCGGCAGGGGAGGACCGGGGAGCTGTTTTTT
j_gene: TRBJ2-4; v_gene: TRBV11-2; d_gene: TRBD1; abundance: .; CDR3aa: CASSARQGLQNIQYF; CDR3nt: TGTGCCAGCAGCGCTCGACAGGGGCTCCAAAACATTCAGTACTTC
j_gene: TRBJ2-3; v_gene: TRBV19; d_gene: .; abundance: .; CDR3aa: CASSPKTSSDTQYF; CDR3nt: TGTGCCAGTAGTCCCAAAACTAGTTCAGATACGCAGTATTTT
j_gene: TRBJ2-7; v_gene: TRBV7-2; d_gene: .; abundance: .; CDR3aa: CASSPRVGSGSYEQYF; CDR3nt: TGTGCCAGCAGCCCTAGAGTAGGGAGTGGTTCCTACGAGCAGTACTTC
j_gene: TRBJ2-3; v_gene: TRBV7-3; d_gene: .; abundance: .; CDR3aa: CASSPGRLSVADTQYF; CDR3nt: TGTGCCAGCAGTCCTGGGCGACTATCAGTGGCAGATACGCAGTATTTT
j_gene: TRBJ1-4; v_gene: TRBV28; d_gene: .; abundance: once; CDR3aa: CASSLSSNVGNEKLFF; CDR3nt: TGTGCCAGCAGTTTAAGCTCAAACGTTGGTAATGAAAAACTGTTTTTT
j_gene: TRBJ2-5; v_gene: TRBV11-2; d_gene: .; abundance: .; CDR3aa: CASSLAGETQYF; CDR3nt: TGTGCCAGCAGCTTAGCCGGGGAGACCCAGTACTTC
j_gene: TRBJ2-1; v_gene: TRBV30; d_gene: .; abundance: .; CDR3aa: CAWRPPTFNEQFF; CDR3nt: TGTGCCTGGAGGCCCCCGACCTTCAATGAGCAGTTCTTC
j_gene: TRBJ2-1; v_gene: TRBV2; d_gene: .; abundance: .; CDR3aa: CASAGAGYNEQFF; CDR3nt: TGTGCCAGCGCCGGCGCGGGATACAATGAGCAGTTCTTC
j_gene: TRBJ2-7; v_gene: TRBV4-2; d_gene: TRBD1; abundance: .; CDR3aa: CASSQGQGAPSYEQYF; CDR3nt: TGTGCCAGCAGCCAGGGACAGGGAGCCCCCTCCTACGAGCAGTACTTC
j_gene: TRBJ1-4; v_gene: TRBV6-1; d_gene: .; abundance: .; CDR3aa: CASSETWTDEKLFF; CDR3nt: TGTGCCAGCAGTGAAACGTGGACAGATGAAAAACTGTTTTTT
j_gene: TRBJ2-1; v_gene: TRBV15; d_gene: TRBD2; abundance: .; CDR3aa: CATSRGGSGGINEQFF; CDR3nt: TGTGCCACCAGCAGAGGGGGTAGCGGGGGGATCAATGAGCAGTTCTTC
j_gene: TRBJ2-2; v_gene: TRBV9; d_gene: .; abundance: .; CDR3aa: CASTPGGVTGELFF; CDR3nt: TGTGCCAGCACCCCCGGCGGGGTCACCGGGGAGCTGTTTTTT
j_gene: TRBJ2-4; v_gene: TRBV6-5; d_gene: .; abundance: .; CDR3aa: CASSAGDAKNIQYF; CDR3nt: TGTGCCAGCAGTGCAGGGGATGCCAAAAACATTCAGTACTTC
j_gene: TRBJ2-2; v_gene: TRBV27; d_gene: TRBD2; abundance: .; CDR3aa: CASNLAGDPTGELFF; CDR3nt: TGTGCCAGCAATTTAGCGGGAGATCCCACCGGGGAGCTGTTTTTT
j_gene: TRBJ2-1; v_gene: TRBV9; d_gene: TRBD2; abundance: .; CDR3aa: CASSERGGLAGASWSYNEQFF; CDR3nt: TGTGCCAGCAGCGAGCGTGGAGGACTAGCGGGGGCCTCTTGGTCCTACAATGAGCAGTTCTTC
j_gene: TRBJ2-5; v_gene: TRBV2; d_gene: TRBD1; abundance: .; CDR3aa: CASSADRESETQYF; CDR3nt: TGTGCCAGCAGTGCTGACAGGGAGTCGGAGACCCAGTACTTC
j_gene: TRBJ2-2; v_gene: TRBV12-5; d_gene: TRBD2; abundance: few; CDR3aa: CASGQSGRAIGELFF; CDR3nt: TGTGCTAGTGGCCAAAGCGGGAGGGCCATCGGGGAGCTGTTTTTT
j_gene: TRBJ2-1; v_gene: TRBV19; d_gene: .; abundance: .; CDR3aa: CASSIGWNEQFF; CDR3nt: TGTGCCAGTAGTATAGGTTGGAATGAGCAGTTCTTC
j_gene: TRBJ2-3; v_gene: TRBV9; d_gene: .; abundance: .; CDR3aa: CASSGVLSTDTQYF; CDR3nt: TGTGCCAGCAGCGGAGTCCTTAGCACAGATACGCAGTATTTT
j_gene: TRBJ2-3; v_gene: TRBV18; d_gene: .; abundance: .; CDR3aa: CASSPRTGLASDTQYF; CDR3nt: TGTGCCAGCTCACCACGAACGGGGCTCGCATCAGATACGCAGTATTTT
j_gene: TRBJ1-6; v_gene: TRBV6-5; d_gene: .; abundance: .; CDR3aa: CATSPASGRSPLHF; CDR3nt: TGTGCCACCTCGCCGGCGTCAGGGAGGTCACCCCTCCACTTT
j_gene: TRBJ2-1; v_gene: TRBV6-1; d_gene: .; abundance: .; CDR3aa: CASSEVWRVRDEQFF; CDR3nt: TGTGCCAGCAGTGAAGTCTGGCGGGTTAGGGATGAGCAGTTCTTC
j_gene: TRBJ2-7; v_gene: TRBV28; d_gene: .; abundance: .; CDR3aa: CASRIGVSYEQYF; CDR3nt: TGTGCCAGCAGAATTGGGGTGTCCTACGAGCAGTACTTC
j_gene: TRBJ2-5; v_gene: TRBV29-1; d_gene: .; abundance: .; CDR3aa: CSVDGGAAVETQYF; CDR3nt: TGCAGCGTTGATGGGGGAGCGGCTGTGGAGACCCAGTACTTC
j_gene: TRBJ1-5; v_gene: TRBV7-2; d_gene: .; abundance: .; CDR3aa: CASSGDGAPNQPQHF; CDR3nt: TGTGCCAGCAGCGGGGACGGGGCCCCCAATCAGCCCCAGCATTTT